This passage covers 19 T cell receptor beta chains from one sample sequenced in a study of cytomegalovirus exposure and HLA in healthy donors. The PCR ran on 60 Vbeta and 13 Jbeta primers. The repertoire was sequenced with immunoSEQ multiplex PCR; TCRdb's copy has only in-frame clones and lacks some. Found here are about 180,000 clones, 75% to 85% of them singletons; the top ten hold approximately 1.2%. Sequencing input: PBMCs. Receptors were obtained from a girl aged 2-10 years in good health and CMV-seropositive.

The rearrangement links TRBV5-4 to TRBJ2-1; TRBD2 matches at 11 bases. The length of the CDR3 is 15 residues. V trimming: 4 bases; J trimming: 10 bases; junction bases outside the gene matches: 10. CDR1 is SGHNT and CDR2 is YYREEE in the germline V gene (reference sequence). The CDR3, as DNA: TGTGCCAGCAGCACCGGGACTAGCGGTGACCGGGAGCAGTTCTTC. The encoded protein is CASSTGTSGDREQFF.

The chain joins TRBV11-2 to TRBJ1-2; 8 bases match TRBD1. The CDR3 runs 15 residues. Trimming at V came to 5 bases and at J to 2 bases, leaving 7 bases not matched to a gene. The germline V gene encodes CDR1 SGHAT and CDR2 FQNNGV. For the CDR3, the DNA is TGTGCCAGCAGCGATAGGGGACAGGAGAACTATGGCTACACCTTC. This sequence encodes CASSDRGQENYGYTF.

In its sample, this clone was seen a few times. The CDR3: CAWIGLNTEAFF. CDR3 nucleotide sequence: TGTGCCTGGATCGGTTTGAACACTGAAGCTTTCTTT. The chain links TRBV30 to TRBJ1-1; D gene uncertain. The germline gives CDR1 GTSNPN, CDR2 SVGIG (reference sequence). The CDR3 is made up of 12 amino acids. Trimming pared 4 bases from V and 0 bases from J, leaving 6 bases between.

The V gene is TRBV11-3, the J gene TRBJ2-1, with a weak D call TRBD1 (5 bases). Germline V gene sequence: CDR1 SGHNT, CDR2 YENEEA. Trimming pared 2 bases from V and 0 bases from J, leaving 11 bases between. This CDR3 region has 16 residues. CDR3 residues: CASSLKGDSSYNEQFF. The CDR3 DNA is TGTGCCAGCAGCTTAAAAGGAGACAGCTCCTACAATGAGCAGTTCTTC.

This chain joins TRBV14 and TRBJ2-7; TRBD2 aligns across 8 bases. The CDR3 runs 14 residues. The V and J ends lost 5 bases and 7 bases, in that order; junction bases with no gene match: 10. From germline, CDR1 is SGHDN and CDR2 FVKESK. The CDR3 DNA reads TGTGCCAGCAGCAGGGGGAGTCGGGAGGGTGAGCAGTACTTC. This encodes CASSRGSREGEQYF.

This rearrangement joins TRBV7-9 to TRBJ1-1, with TRBD1 matching over 9 bases. The CDR3 is 14 amino acids. The germline V gene has CDR1 SEHNR and CDR2 FQNEAQ (reference sequence). Unmatched junction bases numbered 2, after V lost 5 bases and J lost 1 base. The CDR3 DNA reads TGTGCCAGCAGCGCACAGGGGGCGAACACTGAAGCTTTCTTT. Protein product: CASSAQGANTEAFF.

The chain carries TRBV6-5 and TRBJ2-5; 8 nucleotides line up with TRBD2. Near its end, the DNA agrees better with TRBJ2-7, so the J call may be wrong. This CDR3 has 15 residues. In germline, CDR1 is MNHEY, CDR2 SVGAGI. In nucleotides, the CDR3 is TGTGCCAGCAGTTACCGGGCTAGCGGGCCGTACGAGCAGTACTTC. Translated, it gives CASSYRASGPYEQYF.

The genes are TRBV5-6 and TRBJ2-7, with a tentative D call TRBD1 (6 bases). CDR1 is SGHDT and CDR2 is YYEEEE in the germline V gene. Trimming shortened V by 2 bases and J by 2 bases, and 20 bases separated the two germline ends. The CDR3 runs 17 residues. This chain's CDR3 is CASSLFGGRGSAYEQYF. As DNA, the CDR3 is TGTGCCAGCAGCTTATTTGGGGGCAGGGGCAGCGCCTACGAGCAGTACTTC.

As DNA, the CDR3 is TGTGCCAGCAGTTCGGACAGGGGCACCTATGGCTACACCTTC. It translates to CASSSDRGTYGYTF. The chain joins TRBV6-6 to TRBJ1-2; 9 nucleotides align to TRBD1. CDR3 size: 14 residues. V lost 4 bases to trimming and J lost 4 bases; unmatched junction nucleotides: 4. Germline V lookup: CDR1 MNHNY, CDR2 SVGAGI (reference sequence).

The chain recombines TRBV4-2 with TRBJ1-5, with D possibly TRBD1 on 6 matching bases. Looked up from germline, CDR1 is LGHNA and CDR2 is YNFKEQ. The V end lost 1 base, the J end lost 4 bases, and 11 bases lay between the germline ends. The CDR3 sequence is 15 residues long. This CDR3 reads CASSQGDRTNQPQHF. Here the CDR3 DNA reads TGTGCCAGCAGCCAAGGCGACAGGACTAATCAGCCCCAGCATTTT.

The V and J genes are TRBV2 and TRBJ2-5; unclear D gene. CDR1 SNHLY and CDR2 FYNNEI come from the germline V gene. The CDR3 totals 11 residues. Trimming removed 7 bases from V and 1 base from J, with 4 bases in between. The CDR3 protein is CASKSQETQYF. DNA for the CDR3: TGTGCCAGCAAGAGCCAAGAGACCCAGTACTTC.

The CDR3 region is CASSLGGRLGSTEAFF. CDR3 coding DNA: TGTGCCAGCAGCTTGGGGGGTAGGTTGGGGAGCACTGAAGCTTTCTTT. The J gene is TRBJ1-1, the V gene TRBV5-4; D is ambiguous. This CDR3 contains 16 residues. From germline, CDR1 is SGHNT and CDR2 YYREEE (reference sequence). Trimming left V 0 bases short and J 4 bases short, with 16 bases between.

The chain couples TRBV29-1 to TRBJ1-4; possible D gene TRBD1, 5 bases. V shed 2 bases and J shed 4 bases, with 8 bases lying between them. The germline V gene has CDR1 SQVTM and CDR2 ANQGSEA. This CDR3 has 13 amino acids. In nucleotides, the CDR3 is TGCAGCGTTGAACCCAGGGTTAATGAAAAACTGTTTTTT. This codes for CSVEPRVNEKLFF.

This clone has just one count. The V and J genes are TRBV27 and TRBJ2-2; TRBD2 agrees at 7 bases. J lost 8 bases, V lost 5 bases, and 14 bases had no gene match. The CDR3 sequence is 16 residues long. Germline CDR1 is MNHEY and CDR2 is SMNVEV (reference sequence). The chain's CDR3 is CASSNRTRGFWGELFF. The CDR3 DNA is TGTGCCAGCAGTAACAGGACTAGGGGTTTTTGGGGGGAGCTGTTTTTT.

This chain joins TRBV29-1 and TRBJ1-1; D remains ambiguous. The ends were cut back, 3 bases at V and 3 bases at J, with 11 bases in the middle. Germline CDR1 is SQVTM and CDR2 is ANQGSEA. This CDR3 has 13 amino acids. As DNA, the CDR3 is TGCAGCGTTGACTCTCCTACGGACACTGAAGCTTTCTTT. Translated: CSVDSPTDTEAFF.

The J gene is TRBJ2-7, the V gene TRBV19, with D possibly being TRBD1 (5 bases). Per the germline V gene, CDR1 is LNHDA and CDR2 is SQIVND (reference sequence). The V and J ends lost 5 bases and 3 bases respectively, with 20 bases between them. The CDR3 consists of 16 residues. CDR3 protein: CASSPMTVKKDYEQYF. The CDR3 nucleotides are TGTGCCAGTAGTCCAATGACAGTTAAGAAGGACTACGAGCAGTACTTC.

On this clone: One junction end does not reproduce the germline sequence, and a read error may be involved. The chain has TRBV7-9 and TRBJ2-7; TRBD2 matches at 13 bases. The CDR3 runs to 19 residues. The germline V gene encodes CDR1 SEHNR and CDR2 FQNEAQ (reference sequence). The CDR3 DNA sequence: TGTGCCGGCAGCATTGGACTAGCGGGAGCTGGCGGAAACTCCTACGAGCAGTACTTC. It specifies CAGSIGLAGAGGNSYEQYF. Full variable domain (rest looked up from reference TRBV7-9 and TRBJ2-7): DTGVSQNPRHKITKRGQNVTFRCDPISEHNRLYWYRQTLGQGPEFLTYFQNEAQLEKSRLLSDRFSAERPKGSFSTLEIQRTEQGDSAMYLCAGSIGLAGAGGNSYEQYFGPGTRLTVT.

The rearrangement links TRBV28 to TRBJ2-1; TRBD2 matches at 10 bases. V was clipped by 3 bases and J by 6 bases; unmatched bases: 5. The CDR3 spans 15 residues. CDR1 MDHEN and CDR2 SYDVKM come from the germline V gene. The CDR3 nucleotides are TGTGCCAGCAGTTTTCTAGCGGGGGAGGGCAATGAGCAGTTCTTC. It specifies CASSFLAGEGNEQFF. Variable domain in full (rest from reference TRBV28 and TRBJ2-1): DVKVTQSSRYLVKRTGEKVFLECVQDMDHENMFWYRQDPGLGLRLIYFSYDVKMKEKGDIPEGYSVSREKKERFSLILESASTNQTSMYLCASSFLAGEGNEQFFGPGTRLTVL.

In its sample, this clone was seen a few times. The J gene is TRBJ1-3, the V gene TRBV4-1; a weak D match, TRBD1 (6 bases). Between the trimmed V and J ends, which lost 2 bases and 0 bases, there was a span of 17 bases. Germline CDR1 MGHRA, CDR2 YSYEKL. This CDR3 is built from 18 residues. CDR3 coding DNA: TGCGCCAGCAGCCAACCTACACAGGGACGGATCTCTGGAAACACCATATATTTT. This gives the protein CASSQPTQGRISGNTIYF.